This T cell receptor beta chain was retrieved from a study of OX40 agonist ivuxolimab in advanced cancers. About the study: Eligibility admitted prior anti-PD-1, anti-PD-L1 or anti-CTLA-4 therapy; roughly 37% had some.

Only a few counts were recorded for this clone. Its cognate antigen is unknown. The method was immunoSEQ multiplex PCR; TCRdb's version includes in-frame clones alone and lacks a portion of them. The sample lists some 99,000 clones; about four fifths were seen once. Study observations and caveats: In general, CD8+ T cells held more expanded clones than CD4+ did, on average.

Sample: CD4+ or CD8+ T cells sorted from blood, taken in a trial of the OX40 agonist ivuxolimab. The sequence derives from an adult with an advanced solid tumor such as melanoma, head and neck, liver or kidney cancer.

CDR3 DNA sequence: TGTGCCAGCAGTTTGACAGGGTCCGGGTCCAGTGAAGCTTTCTTT. It translates to CASSLTGSGSSEAFF. The V gene is TRBV27, the J gene TRBJ1-1, with 7 bases fitting TRBD1. The CDR3 runs to 15 residues. V trimming: 3 bases; J trimming: 7 bases; junction bases outside the gene matches: 11. The V gene's germline CDR1 is MNHEY and CDR2 SMNVEV (reference sequence).